The T cell receptor beta chain under discussion was sequenced for a study of T cells in Graves' hyperthyroidism and ophthalmopathy. The source material, RNA transcripts, was used to amplify TCR beta CDR3 regions. Carried out on the TCR CDR3, a first-round RT-PCR used the HTBI primer set. In TCRdb, the multiplex PCR reads were re-called with MiXCR into one record per CDR3 protein. Of about half a million distinct CDR3 sequences listed, around 20% are singletons. This CDR3 comprises 18 residues. Between the trimmed V and J ends, which lost 4 bases and 2 bases, there was a span of 22 bases. Germline values: CDR1 SGHDN, CDR2 FVKESK.

The sequence derives from a man in his forties or fifties with Graves' ophthalmopathy. Input material: blood. J is TRBJ2-3 and V is TRBV14, with D possibly being TRBD2 (6 bases). The CDR3 spells CASSPPWGDSGTTDTQYF. As DNA, the CDR3 is TGTGCCAGCAGCCCGCCATGGGGGGATAGCGGCACCACAGATACGCAGTATTTT.